These T cell receptor beta chains were read from a single sample in a study of cytomegalovirus exposure and HLA in healthy donors. Profiling relied on immunoSEQ multiplex PCR, and the TCRdb table lists in-frame clones only, not all of them. The data show roughly 180,000 clones, less than 90% seen once. The material sequenced was PBMCs. These receptors were taken from a woman aged 45-59 years in good health and CMV-seropositive. The conserved cysteine and the conserved F or W are not part of the CDR3 here.

CDR3aa	v_gene
ASSQGGQLIYGYT	TRBV6-1
ASRWQGYNEQF	TRBV5-1
ASSLARRQGTDTQY	TRBV7-9
ASSLSSVSGGGDTQY	TRBV5-1
ASTRAGSHYEQY	TRBV5-1
ASSETLGGQGETQY	TRBV5-4
ASRDPRGPDTEAF	TRBV6-5
ASAGGLSYNEQF	TRBV6-5
ASSLESGGGYNEQF	TRBV11-3
ASSPTQGNTEAF	TRBV18
ASRGQGGTEAF	TRBV7-2
ASSLDKAYNSPLH	TRBV28
ASRRQEHTYEQY	TRBV4-1
ASSLGLAGGTGELF	TRBV7-2